This T cell receptor beta chain was documented in a study of OX40 agonist ivuxolimab in advanced cancers. Background on the study: At doses from 0.01 to 10 mg/kg, patients were given intravenous ivuxolimab every 2 weeks. Partial responses, seen in three patients, involved one hepatocellular carcinoma and two cutaneous melanomas. Study-level points and caveats: Dosing at 0.1 to 3.0 mg/kg was accompanied by clonal expansion of CD4+ and CD8+ blood T cells by week 6. The average count of expanded clones was higher among CD8+ T cells than among CD4+.

The germline V gene encodes CDR1 SEHNR and CDR2 FQNEAQ (reference sequence). The V and J ends lost 1 base and 0 bases respectively, with 12 bases between them. The CDR3 is 16 amino acids. As to this clone: Its antigen remains unknown.

The method was immunoSEQ multiplex PCR; TCRdb's version includes in-frame clones alone and lacks a portion of them. This sample has some 80,000 clones, with about 90% found just once. This specimen consisted of CD4+ or CD8+ T cells sorted from blood, obtained in a trial of the OX40 agonist ivuxolimab. This rearrangement joins TRBV7-9 to TRBJ1-2, with D possibly TRBD1 on 6 matching bases. The clonotype comes from an adult with an advanced solid tumor such as melanoma, head and neck, liver or kidney cancer. The CDR3 bases are TGTGCCAGCAGCTTAGTAAGGGACACCTCTAACTATGGCTACACCTTC. The encoded protein is CASSLVRDTSNYGYTF.